Relative to its sample, the clone carrying this T cell receptor beta chain is medium-sized. The antigen is undetermined. Deletions cut 0 bases from V and 0 bases from J, with 9 bases between. This CDR3 is built from 15 residues. CDR1 KGHSH and CDR2 LQKENI come from the germline V gene. These data belong to a study of liver allograft versus peripheral blood T cells. Study-level information: What was compared were the T cell receptor repertoires in transplanted livers and those in the peripheral blood of recipients.

One entry per CDR3 protein results from TCRdb running MiXCR on the reads. The sample records over 15,000 distinct CDR3 sequences, 22% being singletons. Study-wide points: Liver allograft T cell receptor repertoires were reported to differ from peripheral blood repertoires.

This TCR was recovered from a human patient who had a liver transplant. T cells may partly derive from the graft donor. This chain uses TRBV18 with TRBJ2-7; tentatively, D is TRBD1 (5 bases). The CDR3 here is CASSPPSGASYEQYF. The CDR3, as DNA: TGTGCCAGCTCACCACCGAGTGGGGCCTCCTACGAGCAGTACTTC.